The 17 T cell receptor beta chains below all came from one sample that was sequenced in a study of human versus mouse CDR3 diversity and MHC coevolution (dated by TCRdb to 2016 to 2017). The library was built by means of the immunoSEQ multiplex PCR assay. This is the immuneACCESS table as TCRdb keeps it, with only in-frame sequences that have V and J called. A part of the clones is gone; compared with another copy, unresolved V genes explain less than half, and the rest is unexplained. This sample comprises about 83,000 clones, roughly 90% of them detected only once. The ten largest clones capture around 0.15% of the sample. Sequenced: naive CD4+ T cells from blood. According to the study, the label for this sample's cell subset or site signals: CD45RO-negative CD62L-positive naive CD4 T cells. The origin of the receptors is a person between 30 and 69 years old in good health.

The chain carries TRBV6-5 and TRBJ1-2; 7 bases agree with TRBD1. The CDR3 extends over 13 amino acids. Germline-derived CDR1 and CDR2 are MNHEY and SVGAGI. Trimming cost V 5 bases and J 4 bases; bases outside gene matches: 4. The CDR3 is CASSETGVYGYTF. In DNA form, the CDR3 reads TGTGCCAGCAGTGAAACAGGGGTCTATGGCTACACCTTC.

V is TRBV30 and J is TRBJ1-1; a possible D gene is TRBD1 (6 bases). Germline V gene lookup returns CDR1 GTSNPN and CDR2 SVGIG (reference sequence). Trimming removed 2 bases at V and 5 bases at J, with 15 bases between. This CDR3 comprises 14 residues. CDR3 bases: TGTGCCTGGAGTAACGTCAGGGGATTGACTGAAGCTTTCTTT. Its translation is CAWSNVRGLTEAFF.

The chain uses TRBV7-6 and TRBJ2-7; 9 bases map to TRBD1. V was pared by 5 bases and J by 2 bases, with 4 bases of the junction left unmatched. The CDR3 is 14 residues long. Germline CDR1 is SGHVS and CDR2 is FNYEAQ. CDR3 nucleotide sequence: TGTGCCAGCAGCCGCGGACAGGGGACCTACGAGCAGTACTTC. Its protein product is CASSRGQGTYEQYF.

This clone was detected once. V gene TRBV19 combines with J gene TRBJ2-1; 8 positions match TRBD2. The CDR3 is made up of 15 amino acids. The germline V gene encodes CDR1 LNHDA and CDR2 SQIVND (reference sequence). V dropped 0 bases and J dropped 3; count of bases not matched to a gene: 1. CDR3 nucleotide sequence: TGTGCCAGTAGTATAGAAAGCGGGGGCTACAATGAGCAGTTCTTC. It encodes CASSIESGGYNEQFF.

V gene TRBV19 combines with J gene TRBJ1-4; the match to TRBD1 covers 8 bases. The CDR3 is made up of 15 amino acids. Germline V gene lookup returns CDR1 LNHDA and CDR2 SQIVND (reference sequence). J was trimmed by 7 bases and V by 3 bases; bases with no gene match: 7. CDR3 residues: CASSIGQGVSEKLFF. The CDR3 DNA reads TGTGCCAGTAGTATCGGACAGGGAGTTTCTGAAAAACTGTTTTTT. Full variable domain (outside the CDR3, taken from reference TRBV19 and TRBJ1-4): DGGITQSPKYLFRKEGQNVTLSCEQNLNHDAMYWYRQDPGQGLRLIYYSQIVNDFQKGDIAEGYSVSREKKESFPLTVTSAQKNPTAFYLCASSIGQGVSEKLFFGSGTQLSVL.

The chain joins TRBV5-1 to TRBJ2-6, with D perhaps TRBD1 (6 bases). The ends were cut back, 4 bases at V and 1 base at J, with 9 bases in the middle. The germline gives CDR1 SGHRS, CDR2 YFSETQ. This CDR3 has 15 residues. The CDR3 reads CASSPGQSGANVLTF. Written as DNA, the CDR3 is TGCGCCAGCAGCCCAGGACAGTCTGGGGCCAACGTCCTGACTTTC.

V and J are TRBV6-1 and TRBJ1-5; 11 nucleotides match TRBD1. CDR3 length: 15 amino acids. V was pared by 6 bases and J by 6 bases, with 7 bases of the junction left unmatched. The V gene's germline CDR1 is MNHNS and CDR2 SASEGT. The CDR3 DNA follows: TGTGCCAGCAGGGAGGACAGGGGGCTACCTCAGCCCCAGCATTTT. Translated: CASREDRGLPQPQHF.

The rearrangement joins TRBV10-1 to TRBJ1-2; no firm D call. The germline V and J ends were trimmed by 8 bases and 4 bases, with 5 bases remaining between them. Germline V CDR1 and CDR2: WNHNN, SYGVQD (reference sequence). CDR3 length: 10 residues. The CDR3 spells CASLLYGYTF. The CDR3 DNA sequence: TGCGCCAGCCTTCTCTATGGCTACACCTTC.

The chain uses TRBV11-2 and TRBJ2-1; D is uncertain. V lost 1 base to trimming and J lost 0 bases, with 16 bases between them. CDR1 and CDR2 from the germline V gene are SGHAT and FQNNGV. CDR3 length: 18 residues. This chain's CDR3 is CASSLVALRTLSYNEQFF. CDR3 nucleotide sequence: TGTGCCAGCAGCTTAGTTGCCCTACGTACCCTCTCCTACAATGAGCAGTTCTTC. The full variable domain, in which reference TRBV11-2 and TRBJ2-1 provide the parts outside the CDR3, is EAGVAQSPRYKIIEKRQSVAFWCNPISGHATLYWYQQILGQGPKLLIQFQNNGVVDDSQLPKDRFSAERLKGVDSTLKIQPAKLEDSAVYLCASSLVALRTLSYNEQFFGPGTRLTVL.

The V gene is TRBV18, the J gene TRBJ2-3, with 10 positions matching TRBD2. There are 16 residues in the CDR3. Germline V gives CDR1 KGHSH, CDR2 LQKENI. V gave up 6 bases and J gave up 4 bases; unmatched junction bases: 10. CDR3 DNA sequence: TGTGCCAGCTCCCCTATGGGGCTAGCGGGAGCAGATACGCAGTATTTT. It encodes CASSPMGLAGADTQYF.

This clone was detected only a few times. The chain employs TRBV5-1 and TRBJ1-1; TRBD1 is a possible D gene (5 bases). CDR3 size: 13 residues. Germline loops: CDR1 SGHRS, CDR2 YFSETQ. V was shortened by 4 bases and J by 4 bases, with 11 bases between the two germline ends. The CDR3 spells CASSEDGGTEAFF. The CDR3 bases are TGCGCCAGCAGCGAGGACGGGGGCACTGAAGCTTTCTTT.

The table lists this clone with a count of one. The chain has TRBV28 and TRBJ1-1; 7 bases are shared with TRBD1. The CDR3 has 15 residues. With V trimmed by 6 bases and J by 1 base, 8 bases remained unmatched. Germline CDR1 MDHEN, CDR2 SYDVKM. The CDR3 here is CASRTDYRGNTEAFF. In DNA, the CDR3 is TGTGCCAGCAGGACGGACTACAGGGGGAACACTGAAGCTTTCTTT.

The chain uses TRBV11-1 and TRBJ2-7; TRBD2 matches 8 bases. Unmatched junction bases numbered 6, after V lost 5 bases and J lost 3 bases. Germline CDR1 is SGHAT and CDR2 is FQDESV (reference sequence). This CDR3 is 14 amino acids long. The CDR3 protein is CASSLSSGSYEQYF. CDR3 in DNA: TGTGCCAGCAGCCTGTCGAGCGGGAGCTACGAGCAGTACTTC.

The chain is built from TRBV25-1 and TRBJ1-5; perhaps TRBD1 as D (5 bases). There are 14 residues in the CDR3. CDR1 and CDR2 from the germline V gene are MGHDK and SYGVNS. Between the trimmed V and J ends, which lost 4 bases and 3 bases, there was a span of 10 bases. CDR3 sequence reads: CASSASRDNQPQHF. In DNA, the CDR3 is TGTGCCAGCAGTGCCTCCAGGGACAATCAGCCCCAGCATTTT.

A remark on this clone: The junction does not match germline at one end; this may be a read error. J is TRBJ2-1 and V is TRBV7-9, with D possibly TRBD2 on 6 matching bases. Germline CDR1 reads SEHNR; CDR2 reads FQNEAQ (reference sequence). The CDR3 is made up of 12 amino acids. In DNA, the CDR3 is TGTGCCAGCAGCTCCCCGACTAGTCAGTTTCTCTTC. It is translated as CASSSPTSQFLF.

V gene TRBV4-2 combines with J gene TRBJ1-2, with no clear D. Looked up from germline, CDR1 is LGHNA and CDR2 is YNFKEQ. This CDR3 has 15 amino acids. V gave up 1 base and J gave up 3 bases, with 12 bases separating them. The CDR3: CASSQGATPDYGYTF. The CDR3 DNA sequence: TGTGCCAGCAGCCAAGGGGCAACCCCAGACTATGGCTACACCTTC.

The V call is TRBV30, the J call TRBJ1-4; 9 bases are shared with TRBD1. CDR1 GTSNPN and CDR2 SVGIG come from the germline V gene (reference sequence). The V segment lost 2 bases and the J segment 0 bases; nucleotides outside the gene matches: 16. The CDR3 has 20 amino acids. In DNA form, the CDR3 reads TGTGCCTGGAGTCAGAAAAACCGGGACAGGGCACCTACAACTAATGAAAAACTGTTTTTT. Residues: CAWSQKNRDRAPTTNEKLFF.